This T cell receptor beta chain was identified in a study of CD8 T cells in Susac syndrome. Reverse transcription of 0.5 to 1 ug RNA used random hexamers. The authors amplified TCR beta CDR3 across 54 Vbeta and 13 Jbeta using immunoSEQ multiplex PCR. MiXCR, applied by TCRdb to the immunoSEQ multiplex PCR reads, yields one record per CDR3 protein. Seen here are around 220,000 distinct CDR3 sequences, roughly 92% observed once, and the top ten hold about 0.15%. CDR3 length: 17 amino acids. The V gene end was trimmed by 3 bases and the J gene end by 7 bases; junction bases not matched to a gene: 7. Germline CDR1 reads MGHRA; CDR2 reads YSYEKL.

This TCR was recovered from a human donor with multiple sclerosis. What was sequenced was CD8+ T cells from PBMCs. V and J are TRBV4-1 and TRBJ2-2; TRBD2 aligns across 14 bases. The CDR3 DNA follows: TGCGCCAGCAGCCACTCACCGGGACTAGCGGGAGTCGGGGAGCTGTTTTTT. Translation: CASSHSPGLAGVGELFF.